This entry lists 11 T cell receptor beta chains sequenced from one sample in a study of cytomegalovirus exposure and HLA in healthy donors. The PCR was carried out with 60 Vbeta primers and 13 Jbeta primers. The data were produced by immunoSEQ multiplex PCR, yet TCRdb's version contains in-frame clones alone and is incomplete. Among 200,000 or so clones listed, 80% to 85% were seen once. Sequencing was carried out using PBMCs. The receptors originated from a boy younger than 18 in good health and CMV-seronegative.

CDR3 bases: TGTGCCAGCAGCGCCGACGGACAGTCCAACACTGAAGCTTTCTTT. This codes for CASSADGQSNTEAFF. The rearrangement joins TRBV9 to TRBJ1-1; a possible D gene is TRBD1 (6 bases). The CDR3 extends over 15 amino acids. Germline V gives CDR1 SGDLS, CDR2 YYNGEE. The V and J ends lost 3 bases and 2 bases respectively, with 14 bases between them. The whole variable domain, remainder taken from reference TRBV9 and TRBJ1-1, is DSGVTQTPKHLITATGQRVTLRCSPRSGDLSVYWYQQSLDQGLQFLIQYYNGEERAKGNILERFSAQQFPDLHSELNLSSLELGDSALYFCASSADGQSNTEAFFGQGTRLTVV.

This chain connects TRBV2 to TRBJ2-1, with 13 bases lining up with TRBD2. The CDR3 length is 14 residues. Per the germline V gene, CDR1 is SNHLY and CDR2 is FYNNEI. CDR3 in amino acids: CGTSGGSSYNEQFF. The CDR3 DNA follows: TGTGGGACTAGCGGGGGCTCCTCCTACAATGAGCAGTTCTTC.

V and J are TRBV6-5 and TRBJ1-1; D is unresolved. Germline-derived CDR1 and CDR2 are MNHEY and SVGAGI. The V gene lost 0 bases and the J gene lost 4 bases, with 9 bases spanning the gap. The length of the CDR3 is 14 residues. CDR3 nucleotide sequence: TGTGCCAGCAGTTACTCGAGGCGGGTCACTGAAGCTTTCTTT. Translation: CASSYSRRVTEAFF.

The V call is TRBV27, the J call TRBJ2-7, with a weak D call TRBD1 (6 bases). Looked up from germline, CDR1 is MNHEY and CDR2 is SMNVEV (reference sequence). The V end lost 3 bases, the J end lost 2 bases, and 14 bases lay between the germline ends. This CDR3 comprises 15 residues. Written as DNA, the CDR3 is TGTGCCAGCAGTTTCTACAGGGTATCCACCTACGAGCAGTACTTC. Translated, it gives CASSFYRVSTYEQYF.

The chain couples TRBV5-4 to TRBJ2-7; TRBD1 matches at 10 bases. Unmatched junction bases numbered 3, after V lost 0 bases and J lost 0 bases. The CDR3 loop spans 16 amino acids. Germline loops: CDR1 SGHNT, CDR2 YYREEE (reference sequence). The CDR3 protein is CASSLGDRGYSYEQYF. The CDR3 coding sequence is TGTGCCAGCAGCTTGGGGGACAGGGGTTACTCCTACGAGCAGTACTTC.

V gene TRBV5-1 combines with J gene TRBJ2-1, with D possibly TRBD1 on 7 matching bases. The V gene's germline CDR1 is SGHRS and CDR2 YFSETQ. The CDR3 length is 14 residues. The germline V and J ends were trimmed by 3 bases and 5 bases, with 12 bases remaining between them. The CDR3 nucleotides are TGCGCCAGCAGCTCACAGGGGACTCACAATGAGCAGTTCTTC. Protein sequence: CASSSQGTHNEQFF.

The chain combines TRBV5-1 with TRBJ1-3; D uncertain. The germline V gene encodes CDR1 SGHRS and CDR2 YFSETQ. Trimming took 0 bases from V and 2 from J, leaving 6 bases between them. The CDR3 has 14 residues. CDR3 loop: CASSLGHTGNTIYF. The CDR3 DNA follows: TGCGCCAGCAGCTTGGGACATACTGGAAACACCATATATTTT.

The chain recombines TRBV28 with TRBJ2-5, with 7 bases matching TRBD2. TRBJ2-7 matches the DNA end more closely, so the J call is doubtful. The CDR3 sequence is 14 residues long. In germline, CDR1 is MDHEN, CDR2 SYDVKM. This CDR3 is CASSLGDYSYEQYF. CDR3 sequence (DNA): TGTGCCAGCAGTTTAGGGGACTACTCCTACGAGCAGTACTTC.

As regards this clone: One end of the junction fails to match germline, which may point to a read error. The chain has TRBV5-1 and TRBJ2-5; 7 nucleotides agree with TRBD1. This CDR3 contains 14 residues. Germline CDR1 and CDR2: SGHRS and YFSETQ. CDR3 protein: CAGRYRDRKETQYF. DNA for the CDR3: TGCGCCGGCAGATACCGGGACAGAAAAGAGACCCAGTACTTC.

The CDR3: CASSQDRGQFF. The CDR3 DNA is TGCGCCAGCAGCCAAGATCGGGGGCAGTTCTTC. The chain couples TRBV4-1 to TRBJ2-1; D possibly corresponds to TRBD2 (5 bases). V lost 0 bases and J lost 12, with 6 bases in between. The CDR3 has 11 residues. Germline loops: CDR1 MGHRA, CDR2 YSYEKL.

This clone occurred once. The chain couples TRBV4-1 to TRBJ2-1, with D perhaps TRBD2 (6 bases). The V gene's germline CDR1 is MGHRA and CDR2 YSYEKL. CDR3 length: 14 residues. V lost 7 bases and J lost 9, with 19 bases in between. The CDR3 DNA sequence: TGCGCCAGCACGTTAACCCCGGGGGTCACTGAGCAGTTCTTC. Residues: CASTLTPGVTEQFF.